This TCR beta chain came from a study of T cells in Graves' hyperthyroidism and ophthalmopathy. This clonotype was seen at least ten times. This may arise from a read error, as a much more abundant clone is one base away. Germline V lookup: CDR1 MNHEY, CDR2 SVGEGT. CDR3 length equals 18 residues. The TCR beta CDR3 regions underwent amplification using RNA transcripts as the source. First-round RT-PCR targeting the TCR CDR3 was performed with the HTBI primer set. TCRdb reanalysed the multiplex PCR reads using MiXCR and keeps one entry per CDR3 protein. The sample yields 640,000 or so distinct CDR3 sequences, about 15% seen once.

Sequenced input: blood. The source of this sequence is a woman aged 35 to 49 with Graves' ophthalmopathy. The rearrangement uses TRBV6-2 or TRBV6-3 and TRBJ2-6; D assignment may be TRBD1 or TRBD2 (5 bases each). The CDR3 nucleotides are TGTGCCAGCAGTTACTCAGGGACCTACCACTCTGGGGCCAACGTCCTGGCTTTC. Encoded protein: CASSYSGTYHSGANVLAF.